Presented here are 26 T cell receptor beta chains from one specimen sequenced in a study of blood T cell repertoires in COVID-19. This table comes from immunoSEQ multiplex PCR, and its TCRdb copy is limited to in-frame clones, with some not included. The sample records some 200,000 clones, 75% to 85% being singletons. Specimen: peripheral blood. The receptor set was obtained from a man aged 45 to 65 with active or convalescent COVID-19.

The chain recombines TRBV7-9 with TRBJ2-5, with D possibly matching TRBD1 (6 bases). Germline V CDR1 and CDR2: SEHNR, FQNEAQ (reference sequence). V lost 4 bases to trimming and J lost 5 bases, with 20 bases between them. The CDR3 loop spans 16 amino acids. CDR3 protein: CASSYSLGASRETQYF. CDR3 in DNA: TGTGCCAGCAGCTACTCGTTGGGGGCGTCCAGGGAGACCCAGTACTTC.

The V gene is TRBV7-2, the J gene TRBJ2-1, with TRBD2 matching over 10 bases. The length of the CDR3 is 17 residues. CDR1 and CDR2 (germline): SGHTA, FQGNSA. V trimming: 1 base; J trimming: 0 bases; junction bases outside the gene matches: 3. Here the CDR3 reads CASSLVASGSSYNEQFF. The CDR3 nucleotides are TGTGCCAGCAGCTTAGTGGCTAGCGGGAGCTCCTACAATGAGCAGTTCTTC.

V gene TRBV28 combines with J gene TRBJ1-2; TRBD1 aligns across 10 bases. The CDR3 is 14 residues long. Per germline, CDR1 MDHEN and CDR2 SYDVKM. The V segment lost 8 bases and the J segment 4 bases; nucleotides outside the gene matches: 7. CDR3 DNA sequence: TGTGCCAGCCGACTCCGGGACAGGGGCTATGGCTACACCTTC. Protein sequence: CASRLRDRGYGYTF.

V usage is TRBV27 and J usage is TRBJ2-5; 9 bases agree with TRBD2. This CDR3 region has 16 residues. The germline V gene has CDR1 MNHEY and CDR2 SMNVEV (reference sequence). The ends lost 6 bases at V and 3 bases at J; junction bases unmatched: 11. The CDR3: CASRRGGASEKETQYF. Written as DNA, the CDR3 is TGTGCCAGCAGGCGGGGGGGCGCATCAGAGAAAGAGACCCAGTACTTC.

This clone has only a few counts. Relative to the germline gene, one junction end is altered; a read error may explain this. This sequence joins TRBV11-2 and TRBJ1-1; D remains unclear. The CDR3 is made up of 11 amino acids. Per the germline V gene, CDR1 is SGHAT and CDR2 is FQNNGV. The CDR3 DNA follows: TGTGCCAGCAGCTTAGATGGTTGGGCTACATTT. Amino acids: CASSLDGWATF.

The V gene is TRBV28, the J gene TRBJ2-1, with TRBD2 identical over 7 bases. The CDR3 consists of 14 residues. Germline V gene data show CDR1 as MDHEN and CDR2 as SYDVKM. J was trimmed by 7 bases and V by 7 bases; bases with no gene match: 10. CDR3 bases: TGTGCCAGCAACCAACGCGGGGGTACGAATGAGCAGTTCTTC. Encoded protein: CASNQRGGTNEQFF.

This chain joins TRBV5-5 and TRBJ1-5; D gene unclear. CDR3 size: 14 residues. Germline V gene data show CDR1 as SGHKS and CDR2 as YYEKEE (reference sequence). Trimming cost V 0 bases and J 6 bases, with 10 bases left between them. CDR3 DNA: TGTGCCAGCAGCTTGGTGGCGGGCATTCAGCCCCAGCATTTT. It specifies CASSLVAGIQPQHF.

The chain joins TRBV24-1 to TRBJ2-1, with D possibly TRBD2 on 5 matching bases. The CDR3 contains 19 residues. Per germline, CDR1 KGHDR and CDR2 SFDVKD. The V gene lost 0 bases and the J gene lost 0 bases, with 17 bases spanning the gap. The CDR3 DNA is TGTGCCACCAGTGATTTGCCCCGCGGAGGCAGTAGCTCCTACAATGAGCAGTTCTTC. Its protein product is CATSDLPRGGSSSYNEQFF.

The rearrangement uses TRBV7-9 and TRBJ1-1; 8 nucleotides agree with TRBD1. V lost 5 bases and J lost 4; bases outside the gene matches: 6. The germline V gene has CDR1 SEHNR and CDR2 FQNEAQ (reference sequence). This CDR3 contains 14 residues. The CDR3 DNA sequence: TGTGCCAGCAGCGCACAGGGGGTTGGCACTGAAGCTTTCTTT. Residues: CASSAQGVGTEAFF.

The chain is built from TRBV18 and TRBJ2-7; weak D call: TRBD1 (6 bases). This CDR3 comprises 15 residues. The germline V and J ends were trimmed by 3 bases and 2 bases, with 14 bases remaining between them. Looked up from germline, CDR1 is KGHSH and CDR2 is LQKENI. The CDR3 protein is CASSPIQGLAYEQYF. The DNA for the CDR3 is TGTGCCAGCTCACCGATACAGGGCTTGGCCTACGAGCAGTACTTC.

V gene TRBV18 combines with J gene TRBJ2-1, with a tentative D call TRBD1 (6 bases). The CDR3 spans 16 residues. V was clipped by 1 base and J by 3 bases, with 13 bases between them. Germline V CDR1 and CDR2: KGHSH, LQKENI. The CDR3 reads CASSPLGRQDYNEQFF. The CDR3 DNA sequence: TGTGCCAGCTCACCACTTGGTAGACAGGACTACAATGAGCAGTTCTTC. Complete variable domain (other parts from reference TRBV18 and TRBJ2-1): NAGVMQNPRHLVRRRGQEARLRCSPMKGHSHVYWYRQLPEEGLKFMVYLQKENIIDESGMPKERFSAEFPKEGPSILRIQQVVRGDSAAYFCASSPLGRQDYNEQFFGPGTRLTVL.

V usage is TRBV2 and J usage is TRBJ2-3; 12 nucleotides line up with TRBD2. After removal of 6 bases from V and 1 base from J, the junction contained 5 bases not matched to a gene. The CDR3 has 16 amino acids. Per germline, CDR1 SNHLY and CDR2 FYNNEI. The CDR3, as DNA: TGTGCCAGCAGCGCTCGACTAGCGGGGGGCACAGATACGCAGTATTTT. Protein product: CASSARLAGGTDTQYF.

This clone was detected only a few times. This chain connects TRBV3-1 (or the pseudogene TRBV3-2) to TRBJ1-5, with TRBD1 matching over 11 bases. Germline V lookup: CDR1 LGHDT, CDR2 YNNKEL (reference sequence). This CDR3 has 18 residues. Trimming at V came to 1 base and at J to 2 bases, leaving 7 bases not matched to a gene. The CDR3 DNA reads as TGTGCCAGCAGCCAAGGGACAGGGGGCTTTGTAGGCAATCAGCCCCAGCATTTT. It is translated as CASSQGTGGFVGNQPQHF.

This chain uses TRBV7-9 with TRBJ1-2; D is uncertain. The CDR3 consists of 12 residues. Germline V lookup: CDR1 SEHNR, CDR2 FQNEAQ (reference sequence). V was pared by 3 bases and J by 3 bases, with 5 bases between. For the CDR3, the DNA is TGTGCCAGCAGCTTGGCCGACTATGGCTACACCTTC. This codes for CASSLADYGYTF. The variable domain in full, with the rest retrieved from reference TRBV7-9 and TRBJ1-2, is DTGVSQNPRHKITKRGQNVTFRCDPISEHNRLYWYRQTLGQGPEFLTYFQNEAQLEKSRLLSDRFSAERPKGSFSTLEIQRTEQGDSAMYLCASSLADYGYTFGSGTRLTVV.

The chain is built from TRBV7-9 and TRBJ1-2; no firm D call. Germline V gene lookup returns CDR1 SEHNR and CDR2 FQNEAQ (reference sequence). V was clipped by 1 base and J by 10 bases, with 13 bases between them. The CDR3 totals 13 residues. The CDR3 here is CASSLGTSSYYTF. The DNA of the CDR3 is TGTGCCAGCAGCTTAGGAACGTCGTCCTACTACACCTTC.

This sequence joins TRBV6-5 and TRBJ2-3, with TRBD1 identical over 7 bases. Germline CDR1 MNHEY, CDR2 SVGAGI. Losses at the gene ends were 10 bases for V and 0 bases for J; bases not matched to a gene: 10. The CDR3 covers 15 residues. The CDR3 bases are TGTGCCACCACCTTAGGGGGCGCGAGCACAGATACGCAGTATTTT. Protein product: CATTLGGASTDTQYF.

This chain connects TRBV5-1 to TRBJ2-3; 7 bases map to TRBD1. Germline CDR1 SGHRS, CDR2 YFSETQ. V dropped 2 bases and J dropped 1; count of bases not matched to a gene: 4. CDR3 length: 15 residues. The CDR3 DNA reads TGCGCCAGCAGCTTCAGGGGGAGTGGCACAGATACGCAGTATTTT. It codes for CASSFRGSGTDTQYF. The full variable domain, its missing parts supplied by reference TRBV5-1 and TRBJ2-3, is KAGVTQTPRYLIKTRGQQVTLSCSPISGHRSVSWYQQTPGQGLQFLFEYFSETQRNKGNFPGRFSGRQFSNSRSEMNVSTLELGDSALYLCASSFRGSGTDTQYFGPGTRLTVL.

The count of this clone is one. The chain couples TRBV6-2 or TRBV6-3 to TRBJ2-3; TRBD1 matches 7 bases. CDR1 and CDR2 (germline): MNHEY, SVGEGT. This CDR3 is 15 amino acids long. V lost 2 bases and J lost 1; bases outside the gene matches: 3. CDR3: CASSYDRDRTDTQYF. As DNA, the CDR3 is TGTGCCAGCAGTTACGACAGGGATCGCACAGATACGCAGTATTTT.

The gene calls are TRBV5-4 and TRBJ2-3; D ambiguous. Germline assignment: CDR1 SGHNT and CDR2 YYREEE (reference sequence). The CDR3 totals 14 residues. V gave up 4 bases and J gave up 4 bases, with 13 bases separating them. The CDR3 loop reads CASSPVALPDTQYF. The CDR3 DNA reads TGTGCCAGCAGCCCCGTCGCGCTGCCAGATACGCAGTATTTT.

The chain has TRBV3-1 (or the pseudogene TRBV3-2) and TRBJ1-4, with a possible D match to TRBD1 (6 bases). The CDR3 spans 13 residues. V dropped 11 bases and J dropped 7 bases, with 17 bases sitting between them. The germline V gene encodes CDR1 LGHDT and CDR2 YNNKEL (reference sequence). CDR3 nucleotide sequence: TGTGCCCGCCCCCGGACAGCAGTTGAAAAACTGTTTTTT. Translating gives CARPRTAVEKLFF.

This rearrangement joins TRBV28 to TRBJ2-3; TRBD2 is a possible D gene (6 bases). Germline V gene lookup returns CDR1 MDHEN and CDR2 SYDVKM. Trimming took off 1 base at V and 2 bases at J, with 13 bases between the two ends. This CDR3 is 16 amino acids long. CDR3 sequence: CASSLYGGDHTDTQYF. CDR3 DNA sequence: TGTGCCAGCAGTTTATATGGCGGGGATCACACAGATACGCAGTATTTT.

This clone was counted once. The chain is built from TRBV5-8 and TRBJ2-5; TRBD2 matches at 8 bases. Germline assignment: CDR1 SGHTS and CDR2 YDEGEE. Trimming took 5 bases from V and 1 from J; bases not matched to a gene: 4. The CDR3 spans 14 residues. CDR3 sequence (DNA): TGTGCCAGCAGGCCACTAGCGGTCCAAGAGACCCAGTACTTC. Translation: CASRPLAVQETQYF.

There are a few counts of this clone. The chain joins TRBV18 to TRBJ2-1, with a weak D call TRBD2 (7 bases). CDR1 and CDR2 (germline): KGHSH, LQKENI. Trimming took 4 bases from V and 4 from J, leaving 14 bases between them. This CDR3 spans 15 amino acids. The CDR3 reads CASSQQGGGYNEQFF. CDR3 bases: TGTGCCAGCTCACAACAGGGAGGGGGTTACAATGAGCAGTTCTTC.

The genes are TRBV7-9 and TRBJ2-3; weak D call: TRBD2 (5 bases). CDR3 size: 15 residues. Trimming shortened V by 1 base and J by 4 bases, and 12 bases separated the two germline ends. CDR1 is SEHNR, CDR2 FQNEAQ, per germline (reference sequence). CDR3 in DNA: TGTGCCAGCAGCTTAGGGGAGAATCCCCCAGATACGCAGTATTTT. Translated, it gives CASSLGENPPDTQYF.

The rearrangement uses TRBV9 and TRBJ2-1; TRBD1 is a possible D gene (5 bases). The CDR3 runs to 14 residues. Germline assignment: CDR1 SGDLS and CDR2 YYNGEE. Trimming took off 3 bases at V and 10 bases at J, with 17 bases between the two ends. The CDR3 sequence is CASSGTSGHQEQFF. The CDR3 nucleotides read TGTGCCAGCAGCGGAACCTCAGGACATCAGGAGCAGTTCTTC. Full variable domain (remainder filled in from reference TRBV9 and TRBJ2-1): DSGVTQTPKHLITATGQRVTLRCSPRSGDLSVYWYQQSLDQGLQFLIQYYNGEERAKGNILERFSAQQFPDLHSELNLSSLELGDSALYFCASSGTSGHQEQFFGPGTRLTVL.

CDR3 protein: CATSRMYREETQYF. Here the CDR3 DNA reads TGTGCCACCAGCAGAATGTACAGGGAAGAGACCCAGTACTTC. This chain connects TRBV15 to TRBJ2-5; D possibly corresponds to TRBD1 (6 bases). Trimming pared 2 bases from V and 3 bases from J, leaving 10 bases between. The CDR3 length is 14 residues. CDR1 is LNHNV, CDR2 YYDKDF, per germline (reference sequence).